This TCR beta chain was identified during a study of human T cells and chemical hapten exposure. Overall study: Patients received weekly diphenylcyclopropenone doses to the scalp throughout the approximately 26-week study. TCR yields per sample varied, mainly owing to small pooled library volume differences. The study, taken as a whole, reports: Compared with pre-sensitization or healthy control sets, expanded TCRs clustered more.

This clonotype was counted at least ten times. Its specificity is unknown. TCRdb itself ran the RACE reads through MiXCR, one entry per CDR3 protein. The sample has some 81,000 distinct CDR3 sequences, around 7% seen once. Specified time point: patch test 1, 2 weeks after DPC sensitization. Treatment defined: therapeutic diphenylcyclopropenone sensitization with weekly scalp DPC. Non-pregnant alopecia patients aged 18 to 70, suitable for DPC therapy. The receptor was isolated from a woman in her twenties or thirties with alopecia areata. Some clones in this sample may be carry-over from other donors' samples. Material: whole blood, obtained in connection with sensitization to the hapten diphenylcyclopropenone (DPC).

The CDR3, as DNA: TGCAGTGCTAGAAGTGCGTCCGGGGTTGGAACCACTGAAGCTTTCTTT. Translating it yields CSARSASGVGTTEAFF. The chain recombines TRBV20-1 with TRBJ1-1; D is uncertain. This CDR3 has 16 residues. Germline V lookup: CDR1 DFQATT, CDR2 SNEGSKA (reference sequence). V was cut by 2 bases and J by 4 bases, with 20 bases left in between.